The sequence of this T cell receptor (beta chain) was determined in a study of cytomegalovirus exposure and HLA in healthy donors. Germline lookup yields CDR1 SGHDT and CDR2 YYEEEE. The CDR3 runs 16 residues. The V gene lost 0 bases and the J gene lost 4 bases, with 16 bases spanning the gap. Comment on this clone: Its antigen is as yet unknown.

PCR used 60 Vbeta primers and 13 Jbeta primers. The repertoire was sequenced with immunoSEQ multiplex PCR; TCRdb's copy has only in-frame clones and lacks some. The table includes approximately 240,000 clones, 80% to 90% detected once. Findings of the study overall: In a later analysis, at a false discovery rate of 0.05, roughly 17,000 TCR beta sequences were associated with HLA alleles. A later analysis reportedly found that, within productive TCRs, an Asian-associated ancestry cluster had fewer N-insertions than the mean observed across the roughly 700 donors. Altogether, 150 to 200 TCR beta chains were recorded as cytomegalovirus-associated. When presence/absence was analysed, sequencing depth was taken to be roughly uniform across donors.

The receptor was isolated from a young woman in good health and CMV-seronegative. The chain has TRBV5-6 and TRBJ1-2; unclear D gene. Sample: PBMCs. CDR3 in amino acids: CASSLVSADLFYGYTF. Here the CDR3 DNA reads TGTGCCAGCAGCTTGGTTTCTGCCGACTTGTTCTATGGCTACACCTTC.